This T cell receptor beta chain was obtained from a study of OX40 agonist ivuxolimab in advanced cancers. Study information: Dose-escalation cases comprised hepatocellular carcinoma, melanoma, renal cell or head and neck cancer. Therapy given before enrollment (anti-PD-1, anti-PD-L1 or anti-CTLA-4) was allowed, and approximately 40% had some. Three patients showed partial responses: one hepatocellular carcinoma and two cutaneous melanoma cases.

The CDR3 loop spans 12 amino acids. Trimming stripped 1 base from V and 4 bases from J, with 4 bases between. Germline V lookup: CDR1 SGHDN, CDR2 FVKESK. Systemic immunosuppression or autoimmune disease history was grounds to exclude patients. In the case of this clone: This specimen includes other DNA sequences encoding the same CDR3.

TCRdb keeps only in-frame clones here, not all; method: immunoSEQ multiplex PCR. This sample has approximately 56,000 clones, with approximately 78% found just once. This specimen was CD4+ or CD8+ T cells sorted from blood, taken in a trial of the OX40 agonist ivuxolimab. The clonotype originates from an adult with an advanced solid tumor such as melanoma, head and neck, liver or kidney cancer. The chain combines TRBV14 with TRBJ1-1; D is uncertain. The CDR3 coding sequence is TGTGCCAGCAGCCAAGTGAGCACTGAAGCTTTCTTT. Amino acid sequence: CASSQVSTEAFF.